A single sample is the source of the 5 T cell receptor beta chains below, sequenced in a study of shared clonotypes between healthy human individuals. Some clones are missing from TCRdb's copy, which holds only in-frame ones; the method was immunoSEQ multiplex PCR. Found here are hundreds of thousands of clones, less than 96% of them singletons; the top ten hold about 0.054%. The sequenced sample consisted of naive CD4+ T cells sorted from blood. Subset given: CD45RA+ positively selected. These receptors all come from a woman aged 25 to 45 in good health.

The chain is built from TRBV18 and TRBJ2-6; D possibly corresponds to TRBD1 (6 bases). Germline CDR1 is KGHSH and CDR2 is LQKENI. The CDR3 loop spans 16 amino acids. Trimming took off 3 bases at V and 3 bases at J, with 12 bases between the two ends. As DNA, the CDR3 is TGTGCCAGCTCACCTACAGGGTTTGGTGGGGCCAACGTCCTGACTTTC. This translates into CASSPTGFGGANVLTF.

V gene TRBV28 combines with J gene TRBJ1-2; possible D gene TRBD1, 5 bases. CDR3 size: 17 residues. The germline V gene encodes CDR1 MDHEN and CDR2 SYDVKM. Deletions cut 1 base from V and 8 bases from J, with 23 bases between. CDR3 loop: CASSLSVMTVGRWGYTF. The CDR3 DNA sequence: TGTGCCAGCAGTTTATCGGTGATGACAGTCGGGCGATGGGGCTACACCTTC.

The chain carries TRBV29-1 and TRBJ2-7; 12 bases line up with TRBD2. Trimming at V came to 4 bases and at J to 10 bases, leaving 5 bases not matched to a gene. CDR1 and CDR2 (germline): SQVTM, ANQGSEA. The CDR3 extends over 12 amino acids. CDR3 protein: CSVGLAGETQYF. In DNA, the CDR3 is TGCAGCGTTGGACTAGCGGGAGAAACCCAGTACTTC.

Details on this clone: Other DNA sequences from this sample encode an identical CDR3 as well. V gene TRBV28 combines with J gene TRBJ2-7; the match to TRBD2 covers 11 bases. This CDR3 has 15 residues. The J segment lost 3 bases and the V segment lost 4 bases, leaving 5 bases of the junction unmatched. CDR1 is MDHEN and CDR2 is SYDVKM in the germline V gene. As DNA, the CDR3 is TGTGCCAGCAGTTCTGCCGGGACTAGCGGCTACGAGCAGTACTTC. The encoded protein is CASSSAGTSGYEQYF.

The J gene is TRBJ1-2, the V gene TRBV28; possible D gene TRBD1, 5 bases. CDR1 MDHEN and CDR2 SYDVKM come from the germline V gene. CDR3 length equals 12 residues. Trimming pared 6 bases from V and 4 bases from J, leaving 9 bases between. The CDR3 nucleotides are TGTGCCAGCAGCGGGGCAGTCTATGGCTACACCTTC. This translates into CASSGAVYGYTF.